Below, 20 T cell receptor beta chains from the same sample are listed, as sequenced in a study of CD8 T cells in ankylosing spondylitis. Each CDR3 protein gets one entry after TCRdb re-called the 5' RACE reads with MiXCR. The table records 150,000 to 200,000 distinct CDR3 sequences, around a tenth of them present only once. Material for sequencing was blood, either unsorted or a sorted T cell fraction (not recorded which). These receptors were taken from a male donor with ankylosing spondylitis or in good health (not recorded which).

This clonotype was seen a handful of times. V is TRBV12-3 or TRBV12-4 and J is TRBJ2-1, with a tentative D call TRBD2 (7 bases). Trimming cost V 3 bases and J 8 bases, with 11 bases left between them. This CDR3 has 13 residues. The CDR3 nucleotides read TGTGCCAGCAGTTTCTCGGGGGGCGATGAGCAGTTCTTC. Amino acid sequence: CASSFSGGDEQFF.

This clonotype was seen ten or more times. The gene calls are TRBV5-1 and TRBJ2-1; 10 positions agree with TRBD1. This CDR3 has 15 amino acids. Germline trimming cut 4 bases from V and 3 bases from J; bases unmatched to any gene: 4. The V gene's germline CDR1 is SGHRS and CDR2 YFSETQ. Here the CDR3 DNA reads TGCGCCAGCAGCGCGGGACAGGGGTTCTACAATGAGCAGTTCTTC. This gives the protein CASSAGQGFYNEQFF.

This clonotype showed up many times. This chain connects TRBV7-9 to TRBJ1-5; TRBD1 matches 10 bases. The CDR3 length is 14 residues. Germline lookup yields CDR1 SEHNR and CDR2 FQNEAQ (reference sequence). V was clipped by 8 bases and J by 5 bases; unmatched bases: 6. The CDR3 bases are TGTGCCAGCGCCCTCGACAGGGGGCATCAGCCCCAGCATTTT. Translated, it gives CASALDRGHQPQHF. The whole variable domain, filled in from reference TRBV7-9 and TRBJ1-5, reads DTGVSQNPRHKITKRGQNVTFRCDPISEHNRLYWYRQTLGQGPEFLTYFQNEAQLEKSRLLSDRFSAERPKGSFSTLEIQRTEQGDSAMYLCASALDRGHQPQHFGDGTRLSIL.

Many counts were recorded for this clonotype. The V call is TRBV3-1, the J call TRBJ1-6; D is unresolved. The CDR3 length is 14 residues. The V end was cut by 1 base, the J end by 10 bases, with 11 bases between. Germline V lookup: CDR1 LGHDT, CDR2 YNNKEL (reference sequence). CDR3 nucleotide sequence: TGTGCCAGCAGCCAAGCTCTAGGGCGCTCACCCCTCCACTTT. Its translation is CASSQALGRSPLHF.

This clonotype has a handful of counts. The genes are TRBV11-2 and TRBJ2-7, with 7 bases matching TRBD2. The length of the CDR3 is 15 residues. Trimming removed 1 base from V and 5 bases from J; junction bases left unmatched: 8. Germline lookup yields CDR1 SGHAT and CDR2 FQNNGV. CDR3 residues: CASSLGGLVGDEQYF. CDR3 bases: TGTGCCAGCAGCTTAGGCGGACTAGTCGGGGACGAGCAGTACTTC.

This clonotype was picked up many times. The chain joins TRBV15 to TRBJ2-5; D remains unclear. The CDR3 is made up of 12 amino acids. Germline CDR1 is LNHNV and CDR2 is YYDKDF (reference sequence). The V and J ends lost 3 bases and 4 bases respectively, with 6 bases between them. CDR3 nucleotides: TGTGCCACCAGCAGGGATGGAGAGACCCAGTACTTC. Protein sequence: CATSRDGETQYF.

This clonotype was recorded many times. The J gene is TRBJ2-1, the V gene TRBV6-2 or TRBV6-3; D tentatively fits TRBD1 or TRBD2 (5 bases each). The CDR3 covers 13 residues. From germline, CDR1 is MNHEY and CDR2 SVGEGT. V dropped 2 bases and J dropped 13 bases, with 15 bases sitting between them. CDR3 DNA: TGTGCCAGCAGTTACGGCGGGCAGCAGGGTCAGTTCTTC. Its translation: CASSYGGQQGQFF.

This clonotype has just a few counts. The gene calls are TRBV19 and TRBJ2-2, with TRBD1 as a possible D gene (5 bases). CDR1 and CDR2 (germline): LNHDA, SQIVND (reference sequence). The CDR3 is made up of 13 amino acids. V lost 6 bases and J 5 bases, leaving 10 bases between the germline ends. The CDR3 DNA sequence: TGTGCCAGTAGGCCCAGGGAAACCGGGGAGCTGTTTTTT. This translates into CASRPRETGELFF. The full variable domain, in which reference TRBV19 and TRBJ2-2 provide the parts outside the CDR3, is DGGITQSPKYLFRKEGQNVTLSCEQNLNHDAMYWYRQDPGQGLRLIYYSQIVNDFQKGDIAEGYSVSREKKESFPLTVTSAQKNPTAFYLCASRPRETGELFFGEGSRLTVL.

The chain recombines TRBV11-2 with TRBJ2-5; tentatively, D is TRBD2 (5 bases). V was cut by 7 bases and J by 4 bases, with 19 bases left in between. The CDR3 totals 15 residues. Germline-derived CDR1 and CDR2 are SGHAT and FQNNGV. CDR3 sequence: CASTPSHGNLETQYF. CDR3 nucleotides: TGTGCCAGCACCCCGTCCCACGGGAATTTAGAGACCCAGTACTTC. Filled out from reference TRBV11-2 and TRBJ2-5, the complete variable domain reads EAGVAQSPRYKIIEKRQSVAFWCNPISGHATLYWYQQILGQGPKLLIQFQNNGVVDDSQLPKDRFSAERLKGVDSTLKIQPAKLEDSAVYLCASTPSHGNLETQYFGPGTRLLVL.

Remarks on this clonotype: Given a much more abundant clone one base away, this may be a read error. The chain uses TRBV2 and TRBJ1-5; 10 nucleotides line up with TRBD1. Germline CDR1 SNHLY, CDR2 FYNNEI. The CDR3 contains 15 residues. CDR3 nucleotide sequence: TGTACCAGCAGGAGGACAGGGGGGAGCAATCAGCCCCAGCATTTT. Its protein product is CTSRRTGGSNQPQHF. Using reference TRBV2 and TRBJ1-5 for the parts outside the CDR3, the full variable domain is EPEVTQTPSHQVTQMGQEVILRCVPISNHLYFYWYRQILGQKVEFLVSFYNNEISEKSEIFDDQFSVERPDGSNFTLKIRSTKLEDSAMYFCTSRRTGGSNQPQHFGDGTRLSIL.

At least ten counts were recorded for this clonotype. This chain links TRBV5-1 with TRBJ1-1; D is possibly TRBD1 (5 bases). The CDR3 covers 17 residues. Trimming left V 0 bases short and J 1 base short, with 16 bases between. Per the germline V gene, CDR1 is SGHRS and CDR2 is YFSETQ. The CDR3 sequence is CASSLAPRSQGNTEAFF. CDR3 in DNA: TGCGCCAGCAGCTTGGCCCCACGGTCTCAGGGGAACACTGAAGCTTTCTTT.

Many counts were recorded for this clonotype. The chain combines TRBV12-3 or TRBV12-4 with TRBJ2-2; D not resolved. The CDR3 has 14 amino acids. V lost 1 base, J lost 2 bases, and 5 bases lay in between. CDR3 sequence: CASSLDFNTGELFF. The CDR3 region has the DNA TGTGCCAGCAGTTTAGACTTTAACACCGGGGAGCTGTTTTTT.

The J gene is TRBJ2-3, the V gene TRBV27; TRBD1 or TRBD2 may be the D gene (5 bases each). The CDR3 is 13 residues long. The V gene lost 6 bases and the J gene lost 4 bases, with 11 bases spanning the gap. Germline values: CDR1 MNHEY, CDR2 SMNVEV (reference sequence). CDR3 loop: CASRPRGADTQYF. CDR3 sequence (DNA): TGTGCCAGCAGACCCCGGGGCGCAGATACGCAGTATTTT.

This clonotype was recorded at least ten times. The genes are TRBV12-3 or TRBV12-4 and TRBJ1-1; TRBD1 might be the D (6 bases). Trimming removed 5 bases at V and 2 bases at J, with 12 bases between. The CDR3 totals 14 residues. The CDR3 here is CASSPPDRNTEAFF. CDR3 nucleotides: TGTGCCAGCAGTCCGCCGGACAGAAACACTGAAGCTTTCTTT.

A note on this clonotype: This clone may be a read error of a much larger clone one base away. The chain recombines TRBV15 with TRBJ2-3; the match to TRBD2 covers 8 bases. Per the germline V gene, CDR1 is LNHNV and CDR2 is YYDKDF (reference sequence). The CDR3 is 14 residues long. The CDR3 DNA sequence: TGTGCCGCCAGCAGCGGGACTAGTGGAGATACGCAGTATTTT. Amino acid sequence: CAASSGTSGDTQYF.

This clonotype was detected ten times or more. The V and J genes are TRBV5-1 and TRBJ2-3, with D perhaps being TRBD1 or TRBD2 (5 bases each). V lost 7 bases to trimming and J lost 0 bases, with 15 bases between them. Looked up from germline, CDR1 is SGHRS and CDR2 is YFSETQ. This CDR3 is 15 amino acids long. The CDR3 here is CASAGTGISTDTQYF. CDR3 DNA sequence: TGCGCCAGCGCCGGGACGGGAATTAGCACAGATACGCAGTATTTT.

This clonotype was counted at least ten times. The chain has TRBV12-3 or TRBV12-4 and TRBJ1-2; perhaps TRBD1 as D (6 bases). CDR3 length: 14 amino acids. Trimming stripped 5 bases from V and 7 bases from J, with 17 bases between. The CDR3 DNA sequence: TGTGCCAGCAGTAAACTTCAGGGGAGTGGTGGCTACACCTTC. This encodes CASSKLQGSGGYTF.

This clonotype was counted at least ten times. The rearrangement joins TRBV5-1 to TRBJ2-3; 8 bases map to TRBD2. J lost 7 bases, V lost 7 bases, and 2 bases had no gene match. Germline CDR1 and CDR2: SGHRS and YFSETQ. This CDR3 spans 11 amino acids. Here the CDR3 reads CASRGGNTQYF. The CDR3 nucleotides read TGCGCCAGCCGGGGGGGGAATACGCAGTATTTT.

Worth noting for this clonotype: A much larger clone sits a single nucleotide away, making a read error possible. The V gene is TRBV11-2, the J gene TRBJ2-1, with D uncertain. The germline gives CDR1 SGHAT, CDR2 FQNNGV. The CDR3 is made up of 12 amino acids. Trimming took off 3 bases at V and 5 bases at J, with 5 bases between the two ends. The CDR3: CASSFLNNEQFF. The DNA of the CDR3 is TGTGCCAGCAGCTTTCTCAACAATGAGCAGTTCTTC.

A remark on this clonotype: The final CDR3 position lacks the conserved phenylalanine or tryptophan, pointing to a likely read error. The chain recombines TRBV2 with TRBJ2-1, with TRBD2 identical over 10 bases. This CDR3 contains 18 residues. Germline V gives CDR1 SNHLY, CDR2 FYNNEI. V shed 7 bases and J 9 bases; nucleotides not matched to a gene: 21. Here the CDR3 DNA reads TGTGCCAGCATCCCCGCGCGAGGTAGCGGGAGGTCCCACGGTGAGCAGTTCTTG. Its translation: CASIPARGSGRSHGEQFL.